This is a list of T cell receptor beta chains from one sample in a study of T cell repertoires in cytomegalovirus infection. TCRdb redid the calling of the reads with MiXCR, one entry per CDR3 protein. The sample lists some 300,000 distinct CDR3 sequences, about 9.1% occurring once. Sequences were obtained from PBMCs. The receptors originated from a human donor in good health (CMV status not recorded). Some clones in this sample may be carry-over from other donors' samples. CDR3s include the opening cysteine and the closing phenylalanine or tryptophan. The D gene is left open where the match is weak. Only part of the rows carry a size: once, few, many, or a class if the clone is expanded.

v_gene	abundance	j_gene	d_gene	CDR3nt	CDR3aa
TRBV7-2	many	TRBJ1-2	.	TGTGCCAGCAGCTTAGACGTGGGTGGCTACACCTTC	CASSLDVGGYTF
TRBV6-4	many	TRBJ2-3	TRBD1	TGTGCCAGCAGTGAAACAGGGGGCAGCACAGATACGCAGTATTTT	CASSETGGSTDTQYF
TRBV28	many	TRBJ2-3	.	TGTGCCAGCAGTTTATTCCTAGGGAATACGCAGTATTTT	CASSLFLGNTQYF
TRBV20-1	.	TRBJ2-3	TRBD1	TGCAGTGCCGGACAGGGAGTGGGGCAGAGAGATACGCAGTATTTT	CSAGQGVGQRDTQYF
TRBV6-2/TRBV6-3	many	TRBJ1-5	TRBD1	TGTGCCAGCATTGACAGGGGCATAAGCAATCAGCCCCAGCATTTT	CASIDRGISNQPQHF
TRBV12-3/TRBV12-4	.	TRBJ1-5	.	TGTGCCAGCAGCTCCGCGATGTCCGAACTAAATCAGCCCCAGCATTTT	CASSSAMSELNQPQHF
TRBV19	few	TRBJ1-2	.	TGTGCCAGTAGTTCTCCAGGGAGGAGCTATGGCTACACCTTC	CASSSPGRSYGYTF
TRBV20-1	many	TRBJ1-2	.	TGCAGTGTCCCCCGACGCGGGAACGGTGGTCCTAACTATGGCTACACCTTC	CSVPRRGNGGPNYGYTF
TRBV6-6	many	TRBJ1-3	TRBD1	TGTGCCAGCAGTACAGGGGATGGAAACACCATATATTTT	CASSTGDGNTIYF
TRBV12-3/TRBV12-4	.	TRBJ1-1	.	TGTGCCAGCAGTTTGAGGAGTGGGAGGGAAACTGAAGCTTTCTTT	CASSLRSGRETEAFF
TRBV28	few	TRBJ1-5	.	TGTGCCAGCAGAAGGACTGAAAATCAGCCCCAGCATTTT	CASRRTENQPQHF
TRBV5-4	many	TRBJ2-5	.	TGTGCCAGCAGCTTGATGGGGGGCCGCCAAGAGACCCAGTACTTC	CASSLMGGRQETQYF
TRBV12-3/TRBV12-4	many	TRBJ2-1	.	TGTGCCAGCAGTTTAGCATTGACGGAGCCCTCCTACAATGAGCAGTTCTTC	CASSLALTEPSYNEQFF
TRBV7-8	many	TRBJ2-2	.	TGTGCCAGCAGCTCCCCAACCGGGGAGCTGTTTTTT	CASSSPTGELFF
TRBV20-1	.	TRBJ2-1	.	TGCAGTGCTAGACTCGGACAGTCCTACGAGCAGTTCTTC	CSARLGQSYEQFF
TRBV5-5	many	TRBJ2-1	TRBD1	TGTGCCAGCAGCTACAGGGACAGGGTCTACAATGAGCAGTTCTTC	CASSYRDRVYNEQFF
TRBV20-1	many	TRBJ2-1	.	TGCAGTGCTTCCATGCCGAGCTACAATGAGCAGTTCTTC	CSASMPSYNEQFF
TRBV12-3/TRBV12-4	.	TRBJ1-4	TRBD1	TGTGCCAGCAGCTTCCGGACAGGTGGTGAAAAACTGTTTTTT	CASSFRTGGEKLFF
TRBV5-1	few	TRBJ2-3	.	TGCGCCAGCAGCTTGCCAAAGGGACGTCAGTATTTT	CASSLPKGRQYF
TRBV15	.	TRBJ2-7	.	TGTGCCACCAGCAGAGGGGCGACTGTAACCTGCGAGCAGTACTTC	CATSRGATVTCEQYF
TRBV2	many	TRBJ1-1	.	TGTGCCAGCAGGACCAGGGGAGGGAACACTGAAGCTTTCTTT	CASRTRGGNTEAFF
TRBV9	.	TRBJ1-1	TRBD1	TGTGCCAGCAGCGTAGGGGACAGGCATCCGAACACTGAAGCTTTCTTT	CASSVGDRHPNTEAFF
TRBV4-2	few	TRBJ1-2	.	TGTGCCAGCAGCCAAGATGCCCTAAACTATGGCTACACCTTC	CASSQDALNYGYTF
TRBV29-1	.	TRBJ1-1	.	TGCAGCTCTGTGGGGACTGAAGCTTTCTTT	CSSVGTEAFF
TRBV10-2	many	TRBJ1-1	TRBD1	TGCGCCAGCAGGGACAGGGGAGGCTCTGAAGCTTTCTTT	CASRDRGGSEAFF
TRBV20-1	few	TRBJ1-1	.	TGCAGTGCTAGAGATTGGGGGCGCATCGCTGAAGCTTTCTTT	CSARDWGRIAEAFF
TRBV20-1	.	TRBJ2-5	.	TGCAGTGCTAGGGAAGACCCTCCTGGGGAAGAGACCCAGTACTTC	CSAREDPPGEETQYF
TRBV5-1	many	TRBJ2-1	TRBD2	TGCGCCAGCAGATCGGGGGGGTACAATGAGCAGTTCTTC	CASRSGGYNEQFF
TRBV28	many	TRBJ1-1	.	TGTGCCAGCAGTCTGGCTAGAACTGAAGCTTTCTTT	CASSLARTEAFF
TRBV5-1	few	TRBJ2-2	.	TGCGCCAGCAGCTTGTCCAGGGGCGCCACCACCGGGGAGCTGTTTTTT	CASSLSRGATTGELFF
TRBV29-1	.	TRBJ1-1	.	TGCAGCTCACTTACCGGGGGCTCTGAAGCTTTCTTT	CSSLTGGSEAFF
TRBV23-1	.	TRBJ1-5	.	TGCGCCAGCAGTCAATCGTGTGGCGCGTGGGGGGATCAGCCCCAGCATTTT	CASSQSCGAWGDQPQHF
TRBV20-1	.	TRBJ2-7	TRBD2	TGCAGTGCTAGAGATCTAGGACTAGCGGGGGGATTCTACGAGCAGTACTTC	CSARDLGLAGGFYEQYF
TRBV5-1	once	TRBJ2-1	.	TGCGCCAGCAGCTTGGACGGGGTTGTACACAATGAGCAGTTCTTC	CASSLDGVVHNEQFF
TRBV14	many	TRBJ1-1	.	TGTGCCAGCAGCCAAGAATTCCACGCGAACACTGAAGCTTTCTTT	CASSQEFHANTEAFF
TRBV29-1	few	TRBJ2-2	TRBD2	TGCAGCGTTGGGCGCCTTAGCGGGGCACCCACCGGGGAGCTGTTTTTT	CSVGRLSGAPTGELFF
TRBV7-7	many	TRBJ2-1	TRBD1	TGTGCTAGCAGCTTAGGACAGGGCTATGAGCAGTTCTTC	CASSLGQGYEQFF
TRBV6-1	many	TRBJ1-1	.	TGTGCCACCCACCAGGGCCGCACTGAAGCTTTCTTT	CATHQGRTEAFF
TRBV9	few	TRBJ2-3	TRBD2	TGTGCCAGCAGCGTAGCGGGAGGGAGCGGTACGCAGTATTTT	CASSVAGGSGTQYF
TRBV6-1	.	TRBJ2-3	.	TGTGCCCGCCGTGAAGGAGGGACTAGCACAGATACGCAGTATTTT	CARREGGTSTDTQYF
TRBV5-4	many	TRBJ2-7	.	TGTGCCAGCAGCTTGCTTGGTGGGGGCCAATCCTACGAGCAGTACTTC	CASSLLGGGQSYEQYF
TRBV7-2	many	TRBJ2-1	.	TGTGCCAGCAGCTTAACCCCGAACAATGAGCAGTTCTTC	CASSLTPNNEQFF
TRBV5-1	once	TRBJ1-1	TRBD1	TGCGCCAGCGGCCTACCCTCAGGGGGTGGAAGGACTGAAGCTTTCTTT	CASGLPSGGGRTEAFF
TRBV2	many	TRBJ1-4	.	TGTGCCAGCGTGGAGGGGCTAGGTGAAAAACTGTTTTTT	CASVEGLGEKLFF
TRBV27	many	TRBJ2-1	TRBD2	TGTGCCAGCAGTCCCTCCTGGGCGGGGGATGAGCAGTTCTTC	CASSPSWAGDEQFF
TRBV6-6	many	TRBJ1-1	.	TGTGCCAGCAGTTACTCGATTCGGTTACTGGTCACTGAAGCTTTCTTT	CASSYSIRLLVTEAFF
TRBV7-9	few	TRBJ1-4	.	TGTGCCAGCAGCAGGTCTAATGAAAAACTGTTTTTT	CASSRSNEKLFF
TRBV20-1	many	TRBJ1-5	.	TGCAGTGCTAGACCCTCGGGGGGGTTCAGCAATCAGCCCCAGCATTTT	CSARPSGGFSNQPQHF
TRBV15	.	TRBJ2-7	TRBD2	TGTGCCACCAGCATCTCCGGCGGGGGGCACTACGAGCAGTACTTC	CATSISGGGHYEQYF
TRBV5-4	many	TRBJ2-1	.	TGTGCCAGCAGCTTTCGAGGGTATGATGAGCAGTTCTTC	CASSFRGYDEQFF
TRBV18	many	TRBJ2-4	.	TGTGCCAGCTCACCGACTTTAGGGGGCCCGGGGGGAAACATTCAGTACTTC	CASSPTLGGPGGNIQYF